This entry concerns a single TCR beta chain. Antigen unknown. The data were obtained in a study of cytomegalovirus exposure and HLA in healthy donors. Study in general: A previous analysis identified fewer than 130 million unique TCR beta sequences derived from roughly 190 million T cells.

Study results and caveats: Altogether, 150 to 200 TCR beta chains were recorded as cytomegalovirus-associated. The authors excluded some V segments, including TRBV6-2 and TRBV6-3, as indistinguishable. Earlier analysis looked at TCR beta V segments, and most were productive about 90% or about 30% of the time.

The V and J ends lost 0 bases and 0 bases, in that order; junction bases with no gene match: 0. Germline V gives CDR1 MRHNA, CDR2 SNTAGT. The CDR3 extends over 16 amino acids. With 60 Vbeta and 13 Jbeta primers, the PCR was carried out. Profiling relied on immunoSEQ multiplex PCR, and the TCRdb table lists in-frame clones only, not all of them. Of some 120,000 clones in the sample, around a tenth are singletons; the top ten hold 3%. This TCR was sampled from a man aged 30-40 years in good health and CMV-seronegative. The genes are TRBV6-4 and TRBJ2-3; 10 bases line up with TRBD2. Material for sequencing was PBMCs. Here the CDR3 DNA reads TGTGCCAGCAGTGACTCGACTAGCGGGAGCACAGATACGCAGTATTTT. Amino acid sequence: CASSDSTSGSTDTQYF.